This T cell receptor (beta chain) comes out of a study of T-cell reconstitution after alpha-beta-depleted transplantation in children (dated by TCRdb to about 2016). Regarding the complete study: The study quantitatively tracked T-cell immune reconstitution after TCRalphabeta/CD19-depleted allogeneic hematopoietic cell transplantation in children using TCR repertoire profiling. Broad study findings and their caveats: The apparently early recovery of alphabetaT-cell counts about two months after transplant reportedly depended on only several hundred rapidly expanded clones that came from non-depleted graft cells. Hyperexpanded clone frequencies declined over subsequent months; after one year, T-cell counts and TCRbeta diversity were mostly attributed to newly produced T cells. In some patients, high TCRbeta diversity at day 60 was attributed to recipient T cells and intrathymic progenitors that had survived conditioning.

Library generation was performed with PCR. The sequencer listed for this sample is Illumina HiSeq 2500. To normalize quantification of the TCRbeta repertoire, the TCR libraries were built with molecular barcoding that relied on unique molecular identifiers. Through fastp at Q25 and MiXCR, TCRdb rebuilt clones from the public reads, retaining in-frame beta chains. Rows with one shared CDR3 protein collapse into an entry with the most common genes and DNA. This sample has about 580,000 distinct CDR3 sequences in its table, and roughly 23% of those were observed once. The ten largest account for 12% to 15% of the sample. About this clonotype: There is no known antigen for this receptor. Per-nucleotide qualities are absent, and no much larger clonotype sits a single base away.

The treatment or condition label, as the study defines it: allogeneic hematopoietic cell transplantation with graft depleted of TCRalphabeta T cells and CD19 B cells. The children who served as transplant recipients had been given grafts of TCRalphabeta/CD19-depleted allogeneic hematopoietic cells. This specimen consisted of PBMCs, mostly from graft donor cells, obtained 360 days after TCRalphabeta/CD19-depleted stem cell transplant. This TCR derives from a boy under three years old who had a stem cell transplant for acute myeloid leukemia, so the T cells may come from the graft donor.

The CDR3: CASSLWGTRTDTQYF. The DNA reads as follows: TGTGCCAGCAGCTTATGGGGGACTCGCACAGATACGCAGTATTTT. The rearranged chain carries TRBV7-2 and TRBJ2-3, and perhaps TRBD2 as D gene, on 6 matching bases. The CDR3 runs 15 amino acids, cysteine and phenylalanine included. Left in the record is the CDR3 DNA by itself, 45 bases read in frame from the first base. The germline V gene specifies SGHTA as CDR1 and FQGNSA as CDR2. Relative to germline, V is 2 bases shorter and J is 1 base shorter, with 10 bases between their ends.